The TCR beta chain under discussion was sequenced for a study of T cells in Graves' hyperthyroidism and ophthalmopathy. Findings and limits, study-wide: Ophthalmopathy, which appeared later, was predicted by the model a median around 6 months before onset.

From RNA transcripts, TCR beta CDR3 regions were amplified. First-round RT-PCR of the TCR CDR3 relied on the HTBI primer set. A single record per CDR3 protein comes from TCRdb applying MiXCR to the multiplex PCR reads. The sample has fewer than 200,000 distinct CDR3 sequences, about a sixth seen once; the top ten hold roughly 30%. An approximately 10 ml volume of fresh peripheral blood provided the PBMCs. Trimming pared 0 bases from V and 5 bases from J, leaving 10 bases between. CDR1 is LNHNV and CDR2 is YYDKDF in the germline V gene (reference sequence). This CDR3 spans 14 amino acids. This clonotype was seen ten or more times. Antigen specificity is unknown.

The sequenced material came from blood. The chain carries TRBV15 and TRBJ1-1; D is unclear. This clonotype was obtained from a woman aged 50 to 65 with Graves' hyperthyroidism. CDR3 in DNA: TGTGCCACCAGCAGAGATTTGGTGGGGACTGAAGCTTTCTTT. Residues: CATSRDLVGTEAFF.